These T cell receptor beta chains were read from a single sample in a study of shared clonotypes between healthy human individuals. Sequencing used immunoSEQ multiplex PCR; TCRdb keeps in-frame clones, though not all of them. This table holds under 2,000,000 clones, about 95% found once. Sequencing was carried out using naive CD8+ T cells sorted from blood. These receptors were collected from a man between 18 and 29 years old in good health. The CDR3 runs from the conserved cysteine through the conserved F or W. Each record gives: V gene, CDR3 protein.

>TRBV6-1
CASGIGLGGYEQYF
>TRBV7-8
CASSLLAGGPPNEQFF
>TRBV2
CASPLSGGKVTQYF
>TRBV4-2
CASSPSGGAAETQYF
>TRBV25-1
CASSEWAGMNTEAFF
>TRBV13
CASSDGLAGGYEQYF
>TRBV4-1
CASSQVSLTAGYTF
>TRBV19
CASSIVLDGGELFF
>TRBV6-5
CASRDRGHTEAFF
>TRBV28
CASSSSGELFF
>TRBV6-5
CASSYTGDTSSYEQYF
>TRBV29-1
CSVVGGLNTEAFF
>TRBV7-8
CASSLGGTGDEQYF
>TRBV5-1
CASTGPGGSAYEQYF
>TRBV7-9
CASSPQGTEAFF
>TRBV11-2
CASSPLRSGGQETQYF
>TRBV21-1
CASSKMSGWAANTNYGYTF